A selection of T cell receptor beta chains follows, all from one sample in a study of OX40 agonist ivuxolimab in advanced cancers. The data were produced by immunoSEQ multiplex PCR, yet TCRdb's version contains in-frame clones alone and is incomplete. The sample includes about 75,000 clones, about 90% of them seen just once. The sample here was CD4+ or CD8+ T cells sorted from blood, taken in a trial of the OX40 agonist ivuxolimab. These receptors all come from an adult with an advanced solid tumor such as melanoma, head and neck, liver or kidney cancer. CDR3s leave out the opening cysteine and the closing phenylalanine or tryptophan.

11	TRBV6-1	TRBJ2-1	ASSVRQASSRF
12	TRBV5-1	TRBJ2-1	ASTLQGGYNEQF
16	TRBV7-9	TRBJ2-7	ASSFSGLAGEVTYEQY
12	TRBV7-2	TRBJ1-2	ASSLGTGTYGYT
11	TRBV5-4	TRBJ2-4	ASSLGVGNIQY
10	TRBV28	TRBJ1-4	ASRQTSEKLF
11	TRBV18	TRBJ1-1	ASSPSLDFEAF
12	TRBV6-5	TRBJ1-5	ASKLGTGNQPQH
17	TRBV5-1	TRBJ1-1	ASSLSNSPQGHGNTEAF
11	TRBV30	TRBJ2-3	AWTGAGTDTQY
13	TRBV19	TRBJ2-3	ASSIRWESTDTQY
9	TRBV28	TRBJ1-2	ASSSDFGYT
12	TRBV18	TRBJ2-7	ASSPRTGGDEQY
12	TRBV5-1	TRBJ2-1	ASSLWDNYNEQF
14	TRBV9	TRBJ2-2	ASSPLNSGGTGELF
13	TRBV6-1	TRBJ2-4	ASRGAGLRQNIQY
12	TRBV11-2	TRBJ2-7	ASSPWTGGGEQY
10	TRBV7-3	TRBJ2-2	ASSPQGGELF
9	TRBV29-1	TRBJ2-1	SSHRESEQF
12	TRBV6-1	TRBJ2-7	ASGTGQITYEQY
12	TRBV7-9	TRBJ1-5	ASSPESSNQPQH
13	TRBV12-5	TRBJ1-1	ASGLSGTANTEAF
8	TRBV5-8	TRBJ2-7	ARSWDQGY
12	TRBV30	TRBJ2-5	AWRPSGTSGTQY
13	TRBV5-6	TRBJ1-1	ASSLGGAGNTEAF
11	TRBV6-1	TRBJ1-5	ASRDPGNQPQH
14	TRBV11-2	TRBJ2-3	ASSLGAGRAVDTQY
11	TRBV6-1	TRBJ2-7	ASSEDRRGEQY
13	TRBV28	TRBJ2-7	ASSTPGQGAFEQY
14	TRBV5-6	TRBJ1-1	ASSWGFDEVGTEAF
13	TRBV2	TRBJ2-5	ASSESLGVWETQY
13	TRBV9	TRBJ2-5	ASSLSPGGRETQY
14	TRBV18	TRBJ2-3	ASSPRLAENTDTQY
14	TRBV9	TRBJ2-1	ASSEGSGRSYNEQF
14	TRBV4-1	TRBJ2-7	ASSRSQGGPSYEQY
12	TRBV7-3	TRBJ1-6	ASSRQGTGSPLH